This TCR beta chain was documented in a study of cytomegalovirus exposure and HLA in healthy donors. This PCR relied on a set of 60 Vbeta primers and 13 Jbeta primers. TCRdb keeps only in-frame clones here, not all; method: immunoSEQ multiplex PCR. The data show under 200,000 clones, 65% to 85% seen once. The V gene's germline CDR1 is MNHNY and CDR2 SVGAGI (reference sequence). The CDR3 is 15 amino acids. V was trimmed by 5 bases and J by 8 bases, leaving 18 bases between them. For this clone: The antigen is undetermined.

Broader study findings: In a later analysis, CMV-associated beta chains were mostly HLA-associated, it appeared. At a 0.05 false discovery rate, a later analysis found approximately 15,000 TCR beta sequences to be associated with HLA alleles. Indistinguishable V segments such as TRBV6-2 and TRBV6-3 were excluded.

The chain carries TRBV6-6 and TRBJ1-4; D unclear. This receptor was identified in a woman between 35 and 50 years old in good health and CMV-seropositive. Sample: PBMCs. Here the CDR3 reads CASSNIRVSDEKLFF. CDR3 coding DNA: TGTGCCAGCAGTAATATCCGGGTTTCCGACGAAAAACTGTTTTTT.